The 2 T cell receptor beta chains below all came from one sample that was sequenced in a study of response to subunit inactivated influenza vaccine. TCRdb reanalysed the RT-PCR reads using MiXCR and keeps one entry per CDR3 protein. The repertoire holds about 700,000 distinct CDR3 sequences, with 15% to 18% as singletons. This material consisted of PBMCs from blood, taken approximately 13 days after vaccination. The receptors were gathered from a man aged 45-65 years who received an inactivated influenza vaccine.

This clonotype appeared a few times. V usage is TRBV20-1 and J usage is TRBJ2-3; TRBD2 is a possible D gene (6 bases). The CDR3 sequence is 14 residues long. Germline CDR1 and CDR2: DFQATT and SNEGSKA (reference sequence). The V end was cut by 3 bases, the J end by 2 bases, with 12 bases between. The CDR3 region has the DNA TGCAGTGCTAGTCGGGGGACCTACACAGATACGCAGTATTTT. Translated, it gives CSASRGTYTDTQYF.

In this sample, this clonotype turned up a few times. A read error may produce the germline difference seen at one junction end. The DNA of the CDR3 is TGCAGCGTTGCATCCTGGAGCTCCTACAACGAGCAGTTCTTC. Translation: CSVASWSSYNEQFF. This chain connects TRBV29-1 to TRBJ2-1; D ambiguous. The CDR3 has 14 amino acids. Looked up from germline, CDR1 is SQVTM and CDR2 is ANQGSEA.